This TCR beta chain came from a study of T cells in Graves' hyperthyroidism and ophthalmopathy. This clonotype was counted many times. Amplified regions were TCR beta CDR3 sequences from RNA transcripts. When the TCR CDR3 underwent first-round RT-PCR, the HTBI primer set was used. TCRdb redid the calling of the multiplex PCR reads with MiXCR, one entry per CDR3 protein. This sample carries 480,000 or so distinct CDR3 sequences, 13% to 15% of them seen once, and the ten largest clones take less than 20%. Germline loops: CDR1 MNHNS, CDR2 SASEGT. The CDR3 sequence is 14 residues long. Trimming pared 7 bases from V and 4 bases from J, leaving 13 bases between.

Sequencing was performed on blood. The clonotype was recovered from a woman between 18 and 29 years old with Graves' hyperthyroidism. The rearrangement uses TRBV6-1 and TRBJ2-2, with D possibly being TRBD1 (6 bases). The CDR3 protein is CASNRDPLTGELFF. The CDR3 DNA is TGTGCCAGCAACAGGGACCCGCTCACCGGGGAGCTGTTTTTT.